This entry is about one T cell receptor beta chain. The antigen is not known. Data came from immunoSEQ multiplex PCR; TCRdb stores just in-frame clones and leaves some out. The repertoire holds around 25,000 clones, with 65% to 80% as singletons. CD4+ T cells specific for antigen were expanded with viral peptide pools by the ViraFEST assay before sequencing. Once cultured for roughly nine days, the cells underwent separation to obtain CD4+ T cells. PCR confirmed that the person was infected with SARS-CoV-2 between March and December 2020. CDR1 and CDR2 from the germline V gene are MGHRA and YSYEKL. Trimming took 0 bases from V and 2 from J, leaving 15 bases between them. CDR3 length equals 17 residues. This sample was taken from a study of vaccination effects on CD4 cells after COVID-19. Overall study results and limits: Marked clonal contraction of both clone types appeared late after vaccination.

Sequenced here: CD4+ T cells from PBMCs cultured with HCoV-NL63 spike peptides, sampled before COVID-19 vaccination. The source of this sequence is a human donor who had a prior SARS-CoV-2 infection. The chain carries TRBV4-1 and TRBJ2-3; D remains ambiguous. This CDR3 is CASSQDLRGTVTDTQYF. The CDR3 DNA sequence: TGCGCCAGCAGCCAAGATCTGAGAGGAACAGTCACAGATACGCAGTATTTT.